This is a list of T cell receptor beta chains from one sample in a study of beta chain features in type 1 diabetes. Assay used: immunoSEQ multiplex PCR; TCRdb lists only in-frame clones, some missing. In the table there are around 330,000 clones, approximately 11% of which are singletons. Input material: naive CD4+ T cells from blood. These receptors were collected from a woman in her 30s in good health. CDR3s include the opening cysteine and the closing phenylalanine or tryptophan.

j_call | v_call | cdr3_aa
TRBJ2-7 | TRBV7-2 | CASSAIGGGIGEQYF
TRBJ2-3 | TRBV5-4 | CASGRESTDTQYF
TRBJ1-3 | TRBV10-3 | CAISGVAGKNTIYF
TRBJ1-5 | TRBV28 | CASSLPQGSNQPQHF
TRBJ2-4 | TRBV7-6 | CASSLLAKNIQYF
TRBJ2-2 | TRBV6-5 | CASSYTAFRNTGELFF
TRBJ2-4 | TRBV2 | CASSGLAGNIAKNIQYF
TRBJ2-7 | TRBV4-2 | CASSPTDGTGGEQYF
TRBJ1-2 | TRBV29-1 | CSVSVDRATNYGYTF
TRBJ2-5 | TRBV9 | CASSVGGSQVAQYF
TRBJ2-3 | TRBV5-4 | CASSLVRDSFTDTQYF
TRBJ2-1 | TRBV4-3 | CASSQRGLAGNNEQFF
TRBJ2-5 | TRBV25-1 | CASSDLAGVQETQYF
TRBJ2-7 | TRBV19 | CASSTGGTSGSYEQYF
TRBJ1-2 | TRBV19 | CAPRHYGYTF
TRBJ2-6 | TRBV28 | CASSPQGQGTSGANVLTF
TRBJ2-7 | TRBV7-2 | CASSLVDEQYF
TRBJ1-1 | TRBV5-4 | CASSLKDSEAFF
TRBJ1-5 | TRBV21-1 | CASSKVKSGLQHF
TRBJ1-5 | TRBV11-2 | CASSPGFSNQPQHF
TRBJ2-7 | TRBV28 | CASSSTSVIYEQYF
TRBJ2-7 | TRBV6-5 | CASSYGDTSHEQYF
TRBJ1-3 | TRBV6-5 | CASSRSTGNTIYF
TRBJ2-3 | TRBV30 | CAWSKVGGRAADTQYF
TRBJ2-5 | TRBV25-1 | CASSPRLETQYF
TRBJ2-2 | TRBV18 | CASSPLGQDHTGELFF
TRBJ1-1 | TRBV29-1 | CSVVRTNTEAFF
TRBJ2-7 | TRBV30 | CAWSVLAGGSEQYF
TRBJ1-1 | TRBV18 | CASSRGGWYYTEAFF
TRBJ2-1 | TRBV7-3 | CASSSGTSGRNEQFF
TRBJ2-5 | TRBV27 | CASSFGTSGRLKTQTQYF
TRBJ2-5 | TRBV7-2 | CASRSTGLETQYF
TRBJ1-2 | TRBV5-4 | CASSADRDYGYTF
TRBJ1-1 | TRBV11-2 | CASSLSQGGNTEAFF
TRBJ1-2 | TRBV7-2 | CASSLDRQGGYGYTF
TRBJ2-7 | TRBV18 | CASSPGGGSPYEQYF
TRBJ2-7 | TRBV30 | CAWANPRLAGVRRYEQYF
TRBJ2-5 | TRBV19 | CASSIQAHQETQYF
TRBJ2-5 | TRBV7-7 | CASSFPGQDQYF
TRBJ2-7 | TRBV18 | CASSSNYEQYF
TRBJ2-3 | TRBV7-3 | CASSLWSGSPDTQYF
TRBJ2-7 | TRBV29-1 | CSVEDRQGGTYEQYF
TRBJ2-7 | TRBV18 | CASSAQGEQYF
TRBJ1-1 | TRBV7-3 | CASSLRGDWSEAFF
TRBJ2-3 | TRBV9 | CASSVEEGSTDTQYF
TRBJ1-2 | TRBV6-1 | CASSETGGVYGYTF
TRBJ2-3 | TRBV29-1 | CSVEGDREGPDTQYF
TRBJ2-4 | TRBV25-1 | CASSVSQGAYIQYF
TRBJ2-5 | TRBV7-9 | CASTNFETQYF
TRBJ2-5 | TRBV13 | CASSLAEFSGIEETQYF
TRBJ1-2 | TRBV7-9 | CAGQSRDGYTF
TRBJ2-3 | TRBV30 | CAWSVGTGSTDTQYF
TRBJ1-1 | TRBV9 | CASSGPGTPPTEAFF